Listed below are T cell receptor beta chains from one sample, sequenced in a study of long-term antiretroviral therapy in people with HIV. Sequencing was performed with immunoSEQ multiplex PCR; in TCRdb, only in-frame clones are kept and a portion is missing. The sample lists approximately 35,000 clones, around 85% occurring once. Sequenced material: unsorted PBMCs, taken 2.2 years after starting antiretroviral therapy. All receptors come from a man younger than 30 with HIV. The CDR3 runs from the conserved cysteine through the conserved F or W. A D gene is named only where the DNA matches it firmly.

V gene: TRBV28
D gene: NA
J gene: TRBJ1-5
CDR3 protein: CASDSKLYSNQPQHF

V gene: TRBV7-9
D gene: TRBD2
J gene: TRBJ2-1
CDR3 protein: CASSLVGRAGNEQFF

V gene: TRBV13
D gene: NA
J gene: TRBJ2-3
CDR3 protein: CASSFPPTGQYF

V gene: TRBV11-2
D gene: NA
J gene: TRBJ1-1
CDR3 protein: CASSLGPLVYTEAFF

V gene: TRBV7-9
D gene: NA
J gene: TRBJ1-4
CDR3 protein: CASSSGQPNEKLFF

V gene: TRBV7-2
D gene: NA
J gene: TRBJ1-1
CDR3 protein: CASSLAGAHTSSGAFF

V gene: TRBV2
D gene: NA
J gene: TRBJ2-2
CDR3 protein: CASSDRANTGELFF

V gene: TRBV2
D gene: TRBD1
J gene: TRBJ1-3
CDR3 protein: CASSGQGDGNTIYF

V gene: TRBV5-1
D gene: TRBD2
J gene: TRBJ2-7
CDR3 protein: CASSLPPPTSGPQEYEQYF

V gene: TRBV9
D gene: NA
J gene: TRBJ1-1
CDR3 protein: CASSVDGSTEAFF

V gene: TRBV7-2
D gene: TRBD1
J gene: TRBJ2-7
CDR3 protein: CASSFLGQGDGYEQYF

V gene: TRBV2
D gene: TRBD2
J gene: TRBJ2-7
CDR3 protein: CASSDSIAGGISYEQYF

V gene: TRBV29-1
D gene: NA
J gene: TRBJ1-1
CDR3 protein: CSATGGTNTEAFF

V gene: TRBV19
D gene: NA
J gene: TRBJ2-7
CDR3 protein: CASSISGLADEQYF

V gene: TRBV11-2
D gene: TRBD2
J gene: TRBJ2-1
CDR3 protein: CASSLVPGLVNNEQFF

V gene: TRBV5-4
D gene: TRBD2
J gene: TRBJ2-1
CDR3 protein: CASSKTSGSTYNEQFF

V gene: TRBV9
D gene: NA
J gene: TRBJ2-1
CDR3 protein: CASSVGGLGFGEQFF

V gene: TRBV6-9
D gene: NA
J gene: TRBJ2-1
CDR3 protein: CASSPSRDRAYNEQFF

V gene: TRBV14
D gene: NA
J gene: TRBJ2-5
CDR3 protein: CASSQDLVNGGETQYF

V gene: TRBV5-1
D gene: TRBD2
J gene: TRBJ2-7
CDR3 protein: CASSLGRLAGHGDEQYF

V gene: TRBV27
D gene: TRBD1
J gene: TRBJ1-5
CDR3 protein: CASSPWTGGEDQPQHF

V gene: TRBV11-2
D gene: TRBD1
J gene: TRBJ1-5
CDR3 protein: CASSLNAGTGYQPQHF

V gene: TRBV4-1
D gene: TRBD1
J gene: TRBJ2-1
CDR3 protein: CASSRHGGQGARNEQFF

V gene: TRBV6-1
D gene: TRBD1
J gene: TRBJ1-2
CDR3 protein: CASSDGIRDRGNYGYTF

V gene: TRBV27
D gene: NA
J gene: TRBJ2-5
CDR3 protein: CASSPLGERETQYF

V gene: TRBV7-2
D gene: NA
J gene: TRBJ1-5
CDR3 protein: CASSPGWGKSSNQPQHF

V gene: TRBV28
D gene: NA
J gene: TRBJ1-5
CDR3 protein: CATYNAAMYNQPQHF

V gene: TRBV27
D gene: NA
J gene: TRBJ2-1
CDR3 protein: CASSPRALFNEQFF

V gene: TRBV7-2
D gene: NA
J gene: TRBJ2-1
CDR3 protein: CASSVKRSYNEQFF

V gene: TRBV6-6
D gene: TRBD1
J gene: TRBJ1-6
CDR3 protein: CASQTGQKNSPLHF

V gene: TRBV10-3
D gene: NA
J gene: TRBJ2-1
CDR3 protein: CAIGAYEQFF

V gene: TRBV6-5
D gene: NA
J gene: TRBJ1-1
CDR3 protein: CASKRIMNTEAFF